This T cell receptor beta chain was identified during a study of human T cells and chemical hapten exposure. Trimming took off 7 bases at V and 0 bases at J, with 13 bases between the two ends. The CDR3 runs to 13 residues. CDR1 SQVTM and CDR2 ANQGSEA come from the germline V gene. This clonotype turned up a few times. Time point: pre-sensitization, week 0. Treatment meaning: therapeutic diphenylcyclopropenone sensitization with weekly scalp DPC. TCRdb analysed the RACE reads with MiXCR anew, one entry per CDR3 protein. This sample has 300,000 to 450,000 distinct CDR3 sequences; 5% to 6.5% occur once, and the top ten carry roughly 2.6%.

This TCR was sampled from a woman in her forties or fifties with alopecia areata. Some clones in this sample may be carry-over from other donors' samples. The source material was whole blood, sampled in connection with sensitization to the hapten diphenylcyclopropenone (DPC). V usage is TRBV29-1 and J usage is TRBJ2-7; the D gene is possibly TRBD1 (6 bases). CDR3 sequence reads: CSARGRGSYEQYF. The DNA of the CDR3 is TGCAGCGCCCGGGGCAGGGGCTCCTACGAGCAGTACTTC.